A single T cell receptor beta chain is shown here with its context. CDR1 and CDR2 (germline): SGDLS, YYNGEE. Trimming cost V 4 bases and J 5 bases; bases outside gene matches: 6. This CDR3 spans 14 amino acids. The sample is drawn from a study of blood T cell repertoires in COVID-19. About the research overall: T cells, B-cell-depleted T cells, or PBMCs supplied cDNA or gDNA.

This table comes from immunoSEQ multiplex PCR, and its TCRdb copy is limited to in-frame clones, with some not included. The data contain around 300,000 clones, around nine tenths of them singletons. The sequence was collected from a woman aged 60 to 75 who had recovered from COVID-19. The chain couples TRBV9 to TRBJ2-1; 7 nucleotides line up with TRBD1. Sequencing was carried out using PBMCs or T cells enriched from blood (not recorded which). The CDR3 reads CASSSQGVDNEQFF. The CDR3 coding sequence is TGTGCCAGCAGCAGTCAGGGGGTAGACAATGAGCAGTTCTTC.